The 10 T cell receptor beta chains listed next were all sequenced from one sample in a study of blood T cell repertoires in COVID-19. The repertoire was sequenced with immunoSEQ multiplex PCR; TCRdb's copy has only in-frame clones and lacks some. The sample comprises approximately 160,000 clones, around 84% of which are singletons, and around 7.9% rests with the top ten. Sequenced sample: PBMCs or T cells enriched from blood (not recorded which). The receptors were gathered from a man aged 50 to 60 who had recovered from COVID-19.

The chain couples TRBV19 to TRBJ1-1; no reliable D call. The CDR3 spans 14 residues. Germline CDR1 reads LNHDA; CDR2 reads SQIVND (reference sequence). Trimming left V 5 bases short and J 1 base short, with 11 bases between. The CDR3 loop reads CASSPKSKNTEAFF. The DNA for the CDR3 is TGTGCCAGTAGTCCTAAGAGCAAGAACACTGAAGCTTTCTTT.

In regard to this clone: Germline and junction disagree at one end, which may indicate a read error. The chain employs TRBV7-2 and TRBJ2-5, with 9 bases that match TRBD2. This CDR3 spans 15 amino acids. CDR1 and CDR2 (germline): SGHTA, FQGNSA. CDR3 region: CASSIAGAPRKTQYF. The DNA of the CDR3 is TGTGCCAGCAGCATAGCGGGGGCCCCCCGGAAGACCCAGTACTTC.

V usage is TRBV7-2 and J usage is TRBJ2-2, with 9 bases identical to TRBD1. CDR3 length equals 17 residues. The V segment lost 6 bases and the J segment 6 bases; nucleotides outside the gene matches: 14. CDR1 is SGHTA, CDR2 FQGNSA, per germline. CDR3 in amino acids: CASRSGPGQGPAGELFF. In DNA, the CDR3 is TGTGCCAGCAGATCAGGCCCGGGACAGGGCCCCGCCGGGGAGCTGTTTTTT.

Only a few counts were recorded for this clone. The rearrangement uses TRBV5-1 and TRBJ1-2; unclear D gene. CDR1 is SGHRS, CDR2 YFSETQ, per germline. The CDR3 is 15 residues long. V lost 0 bases to trimming and J lost 2 bases, with 11 bases between them. CDR3 sequence (DNA): TGCGCCAGCAGCTTGGCGCGCCAGGCGAACTATGGCTACACCTTC. It is translated as CASSLARQANYGYTF. The complete variable domain, with remaining parts taken from reference TRBV5-1 and TRBJ1-2, reads KAGVTQTPRYLIKTRGQQVTLSCSPISGHRSVSWYQQTPGQGLQFLFEYFSETQRNKGNFPGRFSGRQFSNSRSEMNVSTLELGDSALYLCASSLARQANYGYTFGSGTRLTVV.

This clone has just one count. This chain connects TRBV27 to TRBJ1-6; TRBD1 might be the D (6 bases). CDR3 size: 14 residues. Per germline, CDR1 MNHEY and CDR2 SMNVEV (reference sequence). Trimming removed 4 bases at V and 10 bases at J, with 14 bases between. CDR3 sequence (DNA): TGTGCCAGCAGTTCACAGGGATCTAACTCACCCCTCCACTTT. Its protein product is CASSSQGSNSPLHF.

The chain couples TRBV3-1 (or the pseudogene TRBV3-2) to TRBJ1-4, with 9 bases lining up with TRBD1. The CDR3 spans 19 residues. CDR1 is LGHDT and CDR2 is YNNKEL in the germline V gene (reference sequence). Trimming at V came to 6 bases and at J to 2 bases, leaving 16 bases not matched to a gene. The DNA of the CDR3 is TGTGCCAGCAGTCCGGCGGAGACAGGGGGTTTGTTCACTAATGAAAAACTGTTTTTT. This sequence encodes CASSPAETGGLFTNEKLFF.

V is TRBV6-5 and J is TRBJ2-3, with 8 bases lining up with TRBD2. Germline V gene lookup returns CDR1 MNHEY and CDR2 SVGAGI. Unmatched junction bases numbered 4, after V lost 0 bases and J lost 2 bases. This CDR3 has 16 amino acids. CDR3 nucleotides: TGTGCCAGCAGTTACTCGGCGGGGGGACCCACAGATACGCAGTATTTT. This gives the protein CASSYSAGGPTDTQYF.

The chain employs TRBV5-1 and TRBJ2-7; D is possibly TRBD1 (6 bases). CDR1 and CDR2 from the germline V gene are SGHRS and YFSETQ. Trimming shortened V by 0 bases and J by 0 bases, and 7 bases separated the two germline ends. The CDR3 runs 14 residues. This chain's CDR3 is CASSLDRVSYEQYF. DNA of the CDR3: TGCGCCAGCAGCTTGGACAGGGTCTCCTACGAGCAGTACTTC.

The rearrangement links TRBV2 to TRBJ1-1; D call uncertain. The CDR3 runs 14 residues. With 3 bases removed from V and 4 bases from J, the gap between germline ends came to 12 bases. The germline V gene encodes CDR1 SNHLY and CDR2 FYNNEI. The CDR3 DNA reads as TGTGCCAGCAGTGACACTTTTTCTGGCACTGAAGCTTTCTTT. It is translated as CASSDTFSGTEAFF.

The chain links TRBV6-5 to TRBJ2-3; 8 positions agree with TRBD2. Losses at the gene ends were 5 bases for V and 4 bases for J; bases not matched to a gene: 5. CDR1 is MNHEY and CDR2 is SVGAGI in the germline V gene. This CDR3 is 14 amino acids long. The CDR3 protein is CASSPGGASDTQYF. The CDR3, as DNA: TGTGCCAGCAGTCCCGGGGGGGCCTCAGATACGCAGTATTTT.